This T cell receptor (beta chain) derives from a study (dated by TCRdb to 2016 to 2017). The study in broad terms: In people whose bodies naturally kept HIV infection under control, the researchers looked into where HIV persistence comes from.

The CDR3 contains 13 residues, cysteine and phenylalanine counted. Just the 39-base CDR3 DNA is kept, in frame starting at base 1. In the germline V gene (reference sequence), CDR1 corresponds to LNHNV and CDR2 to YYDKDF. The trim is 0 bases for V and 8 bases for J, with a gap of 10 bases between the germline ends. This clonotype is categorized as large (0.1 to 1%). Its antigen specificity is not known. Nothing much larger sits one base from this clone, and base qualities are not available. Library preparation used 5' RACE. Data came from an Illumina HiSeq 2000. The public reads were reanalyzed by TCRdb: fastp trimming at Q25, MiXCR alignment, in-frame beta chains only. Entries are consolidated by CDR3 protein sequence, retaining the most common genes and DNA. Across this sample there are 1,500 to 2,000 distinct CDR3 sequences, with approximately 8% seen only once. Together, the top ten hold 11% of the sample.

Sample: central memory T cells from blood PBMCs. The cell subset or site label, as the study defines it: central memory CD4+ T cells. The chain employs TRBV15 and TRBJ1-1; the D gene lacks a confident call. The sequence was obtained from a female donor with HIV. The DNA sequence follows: TGTGCCACCAGCAGAGATGGAACGGCAGAAGCTTTCTTT. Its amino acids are CATSRDGTAEAFF.